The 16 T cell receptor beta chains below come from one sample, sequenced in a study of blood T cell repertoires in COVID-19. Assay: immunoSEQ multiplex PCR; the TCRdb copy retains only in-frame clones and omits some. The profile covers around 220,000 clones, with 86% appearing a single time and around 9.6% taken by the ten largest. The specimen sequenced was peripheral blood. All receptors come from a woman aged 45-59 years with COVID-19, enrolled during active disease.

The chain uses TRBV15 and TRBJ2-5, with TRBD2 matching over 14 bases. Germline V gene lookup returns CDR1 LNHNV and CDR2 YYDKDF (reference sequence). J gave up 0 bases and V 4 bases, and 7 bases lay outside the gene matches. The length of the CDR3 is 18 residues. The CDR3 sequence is CATSNGLAGGGYQETQYF. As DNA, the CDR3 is TGTGCCACCAGCAATGGACTAGCGGGGGGTGGGTACCAAGAGACCCAGTACTTC. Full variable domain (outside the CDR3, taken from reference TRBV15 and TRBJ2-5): DAMVIQNPRYQVTQFGKPVTLSCSQTLNHNVMYWYQQKSSQAPKLLFHYYDKDFNNEADTPDNFQSRRPNTSFCFLDIRSPGLGDTAMYLCATSNGLAGGGYQETQYFGPGTRLLVL.

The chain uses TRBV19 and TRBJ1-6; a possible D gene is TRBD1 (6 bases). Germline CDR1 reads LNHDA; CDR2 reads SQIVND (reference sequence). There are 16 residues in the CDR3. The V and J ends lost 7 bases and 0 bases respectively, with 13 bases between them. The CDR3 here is CASMGTISSYNSPLHF. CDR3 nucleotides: TGTGCCAGTATGGGGACAATAAGCTCCTATAATTCACCCCTCCACTTT.

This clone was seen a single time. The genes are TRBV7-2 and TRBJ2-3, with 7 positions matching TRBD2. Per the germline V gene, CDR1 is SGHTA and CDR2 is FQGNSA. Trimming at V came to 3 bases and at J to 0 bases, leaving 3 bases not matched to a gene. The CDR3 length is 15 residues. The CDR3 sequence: CASSFVRGSTDTQYF. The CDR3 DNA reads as TGTGCCAGCAGCTTTGTGCGGGGGAGCACAGATACGCAGTATTTT.

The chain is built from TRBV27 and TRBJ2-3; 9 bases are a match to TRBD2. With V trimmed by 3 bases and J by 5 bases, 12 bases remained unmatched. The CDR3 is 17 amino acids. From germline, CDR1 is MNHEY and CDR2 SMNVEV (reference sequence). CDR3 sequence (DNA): TGTGCCAGCAGTTTCTCCCCCAGCGGGGGGATCGGAGATACGCAGTATTTT. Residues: CASSFSPSGGIGDTQYF.

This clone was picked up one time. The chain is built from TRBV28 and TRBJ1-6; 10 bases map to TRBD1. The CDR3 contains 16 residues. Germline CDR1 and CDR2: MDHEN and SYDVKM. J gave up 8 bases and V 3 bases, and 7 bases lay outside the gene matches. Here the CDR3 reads CASSFNRDRGDSPLHF. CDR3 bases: TGTGCCAGCAGTTTTAATCGGGACAGGGGCGATTCACCCCTCCACTTT.

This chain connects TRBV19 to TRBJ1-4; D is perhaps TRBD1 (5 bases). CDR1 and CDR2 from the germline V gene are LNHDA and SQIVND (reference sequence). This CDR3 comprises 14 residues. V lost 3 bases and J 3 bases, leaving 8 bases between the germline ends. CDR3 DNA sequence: TGTGCCAGTAGTATGGCAGGGTCTAATGAAAAACTGTTTTTT. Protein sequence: CASSMAGSNEKLFF. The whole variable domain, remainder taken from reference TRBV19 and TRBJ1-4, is DGGITQSPKYLFRKEGQNVTLSCEQNLNHDAMYWYRQDPGQGLRLIYYSQIVNDFQKGDIAEGYSVSREKKESFPLTVTSAQKNPTAFYLCASSMAGSNEKLFFGSGTQLSVL.

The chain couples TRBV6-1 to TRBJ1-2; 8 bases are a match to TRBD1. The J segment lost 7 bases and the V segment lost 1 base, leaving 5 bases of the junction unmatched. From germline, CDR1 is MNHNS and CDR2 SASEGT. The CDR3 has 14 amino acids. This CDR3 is CASSEGRDRRGYTF. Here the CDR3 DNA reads TGTGCCAGCAGTGAAGGGCGGGACAGGCGTGGCTACACCTTC.

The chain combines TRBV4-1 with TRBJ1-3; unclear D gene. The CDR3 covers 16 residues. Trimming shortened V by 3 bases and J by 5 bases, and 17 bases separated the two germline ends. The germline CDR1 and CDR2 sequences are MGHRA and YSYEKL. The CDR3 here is CASSQNPPQKRNTIYF. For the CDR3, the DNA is TGCGCCAGCAGCCAGAATCCCCCTCAGAAAAGAAACACCATATATTTT.

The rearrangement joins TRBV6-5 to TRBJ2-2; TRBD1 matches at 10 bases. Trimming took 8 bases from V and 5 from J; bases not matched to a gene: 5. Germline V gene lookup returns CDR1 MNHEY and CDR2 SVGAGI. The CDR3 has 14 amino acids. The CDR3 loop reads CASGRTGGTGELFF. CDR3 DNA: TGTGCCAGCGGGCGGACAGGGGGAACCGGGGAGCTGTTTTTT.

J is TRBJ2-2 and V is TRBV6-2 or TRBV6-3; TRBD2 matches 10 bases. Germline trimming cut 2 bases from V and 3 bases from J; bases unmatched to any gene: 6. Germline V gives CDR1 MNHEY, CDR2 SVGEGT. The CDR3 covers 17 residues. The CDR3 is CASSYRAGGPDTGELFF. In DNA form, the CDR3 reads TGTGCCAGCAGTTACAGAGCGGGGGGGCCTGACACCGGGGAGCTGTTTTTT.

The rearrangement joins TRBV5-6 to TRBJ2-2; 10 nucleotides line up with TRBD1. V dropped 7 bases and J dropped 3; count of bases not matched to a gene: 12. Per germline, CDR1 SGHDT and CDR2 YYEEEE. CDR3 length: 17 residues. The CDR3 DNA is TGTGCCAGCGGGCAATGGGGGACAGGGGTAGACACCGGGGAGCTGTTTTTT. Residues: CASGQWGTGVDTGELFF.

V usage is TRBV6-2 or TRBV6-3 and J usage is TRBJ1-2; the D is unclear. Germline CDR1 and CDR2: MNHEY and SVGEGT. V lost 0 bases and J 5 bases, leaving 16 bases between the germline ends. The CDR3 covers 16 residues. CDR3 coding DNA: TGTGCCAGCAGTTACTCTCCTCTTGAGGGTGGATATGGCTACACCTTC. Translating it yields CASSYSPLEGGYGYTF.

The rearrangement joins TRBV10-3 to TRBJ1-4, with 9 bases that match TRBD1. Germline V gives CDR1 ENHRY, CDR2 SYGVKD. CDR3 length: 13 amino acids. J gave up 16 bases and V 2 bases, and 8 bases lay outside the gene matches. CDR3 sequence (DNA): TGTGCCATCAGTGAGGGACAGGGGATGAAGGAGTTTTTT. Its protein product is CAISEGQGMKEFF.

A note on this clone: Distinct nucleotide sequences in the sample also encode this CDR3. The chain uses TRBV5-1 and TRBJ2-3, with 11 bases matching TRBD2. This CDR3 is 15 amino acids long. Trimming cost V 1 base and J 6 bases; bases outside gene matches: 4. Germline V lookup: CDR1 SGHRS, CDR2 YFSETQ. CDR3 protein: CASSLRGTSGDTQYF. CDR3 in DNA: TGCGCCAGCAGCTTGAGGGGGACTAGCGGCGATACGCAGTATTTT.

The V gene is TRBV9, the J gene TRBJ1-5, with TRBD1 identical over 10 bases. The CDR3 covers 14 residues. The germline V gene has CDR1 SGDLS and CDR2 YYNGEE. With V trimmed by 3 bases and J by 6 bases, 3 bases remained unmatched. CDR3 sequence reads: CASSAGDRGQPQHF. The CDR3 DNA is TGTGCCAGCAGCGCGGGGGACAGGGGTCAGCCCCAGCATTTT.

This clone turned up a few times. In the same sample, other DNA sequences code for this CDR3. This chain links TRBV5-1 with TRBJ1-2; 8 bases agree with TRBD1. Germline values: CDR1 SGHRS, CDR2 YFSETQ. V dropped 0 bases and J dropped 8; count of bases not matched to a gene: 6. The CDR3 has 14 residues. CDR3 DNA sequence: TGCGCCAGCAGCTTGGCCGGGACAGGCGGGGGCTACACCTTC. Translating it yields CASSLAGTGGGYTF.